This TCR beta chain was identified during a study of blood T cell repertoires in COVID-19. Study details: Samples came from the United States, Italy and Spain, spanning acute and convalescent COVID-19. In each case, the material was cDNA or gDNA derived from T cells, B-cell-depleted T cells, or PBMCs.

Original methodology: Counts of nucleated cells, estimated from reference gene primer amplification, were obtained. Produced via immunoSEQ multiplex PCR; TCRdb's table is partial and in-frame only. The V and J calls and clone size were taken over from that table, and D and trimming were inferred from the DNA. The sample has roughly 70,000 clones, roughly 80% seen once; the top ten hold around 4.8%. CDR3 length: 15 amino acids. J was trimmed by 5 bases and V by 4 bases; bases with no gene match: 6. Germline V gene lookup returns CDR1 KGHDR and CDR2 SFDVKD. V gene TRBV24-1 combines with J gene TRBJ1-5; 8 bases align to TRBD1. What was sequenced was peripheral blood. The TCR originated in a woman older than 75 with active or convalescent COVID-19. The CDR3 DNA follows: TGTGCCACCAGTGACCCAGGGGGCGGAGATCAGCCCCAGCATTTT. This encodes CATSDPGGGDQPQHF.